Listed here are 19 T cell receptor beta chains from one sample, sequenced in a study of shared clonotypes between healthy human individuals. Produced via immunoSEQ multiplex PCR; TCRdb's table is partial and in-frame only. The profile shows hundreds of thousands of clones, approximately 96% of them singletons. Naive CD8 populations comprised CD45RO-negative cells positively selected for CCR7, excluding terminally differentiated effector memory CD45RA+ cells. Sequencing used naive CD8+ T cells sorted from blood. The receptors were gathered from a woman under 40 in good health.

This chain uses TRBV28 with TRBJ2-7; 8 bases align to TRBD2. Trimming took 5 bases from V and 0 from J; bases not matched to a gene: 6. The CDR3 is made up of 15 amino acids. Germline V gene lookup returns CDR1 MDHEN and CDR2 SYDVKM. CDR3 region: CASSKRAGDSYEQYF. CDR3 DNA: TGTGCCAGCAGTAAAAGAGCGGGAGACTCCTACGAGCAGTACTTC.

The gene calls are TRBV27 and TRBJ2-3, with 9 bases identical to TRBD2. Unmatched junction bases numbered 8, after V lost 8 bases and J lost 5 bases. Germline CDR1 and CDR2: MNHEY and SMNVEV (reference sequence). The length of the CDR3 is 14 residues. The CDR3 DNA reads TGTGCCAGCCGGCCCGGACTAGCGTTAGATACGCAGTATTTT. Amino acid sequence: CASRPGLALDTQYF.

This rearrangement joins TRBV5-8 to TRBJ2-7; 11 nucleotides match TRBD2. The J segment lost 2 bases and the V segment lost 2 bases, leaving 0 bases of the junction unmatched. Germline V lookup: CDR1 SGHTS, CDR2 YDEGEE. This CDR3 contains 14 residues. CDR3 region: CASSFSGRAYEQYF. In nucleotides, the CDR3 is TGTGCCAGCAGCTTTAGCGGGAGGGCCTACGAGCAGTACTTC.

Concerning this clone: Other DNA sequences from this sample encode an identical CDR3 as well. The CDR3 sequence is CASSLGYEQYF. The CDR3 nucleotides read TGTGCCAGCAGCTTAGGGTACGAGCAGTACTTC. The chain employs TRBV28 and TRBJ2-7; D ambiguous. V was shortened by 6 bases and J by 4 bases, with 7 bases between the two germline ends. This CDR3 has 11 amino acids. Per the germline V gene, CDR1 is MDHEN and CDR2 is SYDVKM.

The chain links TRBV4-2 to TRBJ1-1; the match to TRBD1 covers 7 bases. This CDR3 spans 16 amino acids. Germline CDR1 and CDR2: LGHNA and YNFKEQ. V lost 3 bases to trimming and J lost 3 bases; unmatched junction nucleotides: 10. The CDR3 sequence is CASSQLWQGEDTEAFF. In DNA form, the CDR3 reads TGTGCCAGCAGCCAGCTTTGGCAGGGGGAGGACACTGAAGCTTTCTTT.

The chain combines TRBV27 with TRBJ2-1; a possible D gene is TRBD1 (6 bases). Germline CDR1 reads MNHEY; CDR2 reads SMNVEV (reference sequence). This CDR3 comprises 13 residues. The ends were cut back, 7 bases at V and 7 bases at J, with 14 bases in the middle. The DNA of the CDR3 is TGTGCCAGCAAAGACCCGCAGGGGAATGAGCAGTTCTTC. Its translation is CASKDPQGNEQFF.

The genes are TRBV27 and TRBJ1-2; the match to TRBD1 covers 7 bases. This CDR3 is built from 14 residues. Germline lookup yields CDR1 MNHEY and CDR2 SMNVEV (reference sequence). V lost 5 bases to trimming and J lost 2 bases; unmatched junction nucleotides: 5. The CDR3 DNA reads as TGTGCCAGCAGTCCGGGACAGTTAAACTATGGCTACACCTTC. Its translation: CASSPGQLNYGYTF.

This chain connects TRBV28 to TRBJ1-2, with D possibly being TRBD1 (5 bases). Germline V gene lookup returns CDR1 MDHEN and CDR2 SYDVKM. Trimming took off 6 bases at V and 4 bases at J, with 21 bases between the two ends. The CDR3 sequence is 16 residues long. The CDR3 DNA reads TGTGCCAGCAGCCCCGGGGCCTCGTATTCTTTCTATGGCTACACCTTC. Encoded protein: CASSPGASYSFYGYTF.

V is TRBV6-5 and J is TRBJ2-7, with D hard to call. Germline-derived CDR1 and CDR2 are MNHEY and SVGAGI. The CDR3 has 16 amino acids. Trimming took off 4 bases at V and 0 bases at J, with 16 bases between the two ends. The CDR3 DNA reads TGTGCCAGCAGTTTTTCCCCCGATGGCGGCTCCTACGAGCAGTACTTC. It specifies CASSFSPDGGSYEQYF.

This clone was observed a single time. The chain uses TRBV19 and TRBJ2-3; the D gene is possibly TRBD1 (5 bases). Trimming left V 3 bases short and J 8 bases short, with 18 bases between. CDR1 and CDR2 from the germline V gene are LNHDA and SQIVND (reference sequence). The CDR3 runs 15 residues. The CDR3 sequence: CASSISQGSGGTQYF. CDR3 in DNA: TGTGCCAGTAGTATCTCCCAGGGATCCGGTGGTACGCAGTATTTT. The whole variable domain, filled in from reference TRBV19 and TRBJ2-3, reads DGGITQSPKYLFRKEGQNVTLSCEQNLNHDAMYWYRQDPGQGLRLIYYSQIVNDFQKGDIAEGYSVSREKKESFPLTVTSAQKNPTAFYLCASSISQGSGGTQYFGPGTRLTVL.

The V gene is TRBV19, the J gene TRBJ1-1, with a possible D match to TRBD1 (5 bases). The V gene's germline CDR1 is LNHDA and CDR2 SQIVND (reference sequence). CDR3 size: 15 residues. Deletions cut 8 bases from V and 0 bases from J, with 16 bases between. The CDR3 sequence: CASSERDGMNTEAFF. The CDR3, as DNA: TGTGCCAGTTCCGAACGGGACGGGATGAACACTGAAGCTTTCTTT.

The V call is TRBV5-6, the J call TRBJ1-1, with unresolved D. Trimming stripped 0 bases from V and 1 base from J, with 10 bases between. CDR1 and CDR2 from the germline V gene are SGHDT and YYEEEE. CDR3 length: 15 residues. The CDR3 DNA sequence: TGTGCCAGCAGCTTGGAAGGTCGTGGGAACACTGAAGCTTTCTTT. Translating it yields CASSLEGRGNTEAFF. The full variable domain, completed using reference TRBV5-6 and TRBJ1-1, is DAGVTQSPTHLIKTRGQQVTLRCSPKSGHDTVSWYQQALGQGPQFIFQYYEEEERQRGNFPDRFSGHQFPNYSSELNVNALLLGDSALYLCASSLEGRGNTEAFFGQGTRLTVV.

On this clone: The same CDR3 is also encoded by other DNA sequences in this sample. The chain carries TRBV5-6 and TRBJ1-1, with 8 nucleotides matching TRBD1. Germline V lookup: CDR1 SGHDT, CDR2 YYEEEE. J lost 4 bases, V lost 3 bases, and 2 bases had no gene match. This CDR3 has 13 residues. The CDR3 reads CASSSTGGTEAFF. The CDR3, as DNA: TGTGCCAGCAGCTCAACAGGGGGCACTGAAGCTTTCTTT. Complete variable domain (other parts from reference TRBV5-6 and TRBJ1-1): DAGVTQSPTHLIKTRGQQVTLRCSPKSGHDTVSWYQQALGQGPQFIFQYYEEEERQRGNFPDRFSGHQFPNYSSELNVNALLLGDSALYLCASSSTGGTEAFFGQGTRLTVV.

The rearrangement joins TRBV13 to TRBJ2-1; 13 bases match TRBD2. This CDR3 region has 15 residues. V was clipped by 6 bases and J by 5 bases; unmatched bases: 4. CDR1 and CDR2 from the germline V gene are PRHDT and FYEKMQ (reference sequence). For the CDR3, the DNA is TGTGCCAGCAGTACCGGGACTAGCGGGGACAATGAGCAGTTCTTC. Protein sequence: CASSTGTSGDNEQFF.

V usage is TRBV6-5 and J usage is TRBJ1-1; D unclear. The CDR3 length is 14 residues. CDR1 and CDR2 (germline): MNHEY, SVGAGI. V gave up 6 bases and J gave up 0 bases, with 11 bases separating them. The CDR3 coding sequence is TGTGCCAGCAGGGCCTACTTAATGAACACTGAAGCTTTCTTT. Translated: CASRAYLMNTEAFF.

The chain carries TRBV5-4 and TRBJ2-7; D unclear. The V end was cut by 3 bases, the J end by 2 bases, with 6 bases between. CDR1 is SGHNT, CDR2 YYREEE, per germline (reference sequence). CDR3 size: 12 residues. CDR3 DNA sequence: TGTGCCAGCAGCTCCCTTACCTACGAGCAGTACTTC. Its protein is CASSSLTYEQYF.

V gene TRBV6-5 combines with J gene TRBJ2-7, with D uncertain. This CDR3 is built from 16 residues. With 0 bases removed from V and 4 bases from J, the gap between germline ends came to 16 bases. Per the germline V gene, CDR1 is MNHEY and CDR2 is SVGAGI. CDR3 sequence reads: CASSYSAGPRTYEQYF. The CDR3 coding sequence is TGTGCCAGCAGTTACTCGGCCGGTCCGCGAACATACGAGCAGTACTTC.

The V call is TRBV7-9, the J call TRBJ1-2; unclear D gene. Trimming left V 5 bases short and J 0 bases short, with 13 bases between. The CDR3 runs to 15 residues. Germline CDR1 and CDR2: SEHNR and FQNEAQ (reference sequence). This chain's CDR3 is CASSQTGRANYGYTF. As DNA, the CDR3 is TGTGCCAGCAGCCAGACCGGACGAGCTAACTATGGCTACACCTTC.

V usage is TRBV27 and J usage is TRBJ2-1; the match to TRBD2 covers 9 bases. CDR1 and CDR2 (germline): MNHEY, SMNVEV (reference sequence). The CDR3 is 20 residues long. V was clipped by 5 bases and J by 0 bases; unmatched bases: 17. The CDR3 nucleotides are TGTGCCAGCAGTGATCGACTAGCGGCGTTGCCATCAAGCTCCTACAATGAGCAGTTCTTC. Residues: CASSDRLAALPSSSYNEQFF.